This T cell receptor beta chain was profiled in a study of beta chain features in type 1 diabetes. On the study more broadly: The study found patients and healthy donors alike in age, gender and cell yields.

General study points: Significant though moderate, a shortening of TCRB CDR3s appeared in all four CD4+ subsets of Type 1 diabetes patients. Insertions at VDJ junctions were less frequent in type 1 diabetes patients. These patients also deleted more nucleotides at the same junctions. The study found that naive, central memory and Treg TCRB repertoires appeared more similar in patients than in healthy donors.

TCRB transcripts that were expressed got sequenced, as all of the isolated RNA had been reverse transcribed. Clones were read by immunoSEQ multiplex PCR, and TCRdb kept only the in-frame ones, dropping some. The sample includes some 150,000 clones, roughly 10% seen only once; the top ten take 0.65%. As concerns this clone: Its antigen remains unknown.

Germline V gives CDR1 SGHNT, CDR2 YYREEE (reference sequence). The CDR3 runs to 13 residues. J gave up 3 bases and V 5 bases, and 0 bases lay outside the gene matches. V is TRBV5-4 and J is TRBJ2-5; 11 positions agree with TRBD2. Sequenced sample: central memory CD4+ T cells from blood. This sequence was found in a woman in her forties in good health. CDR3 sequence: CASRTSGEETQYF. The CDR3 nucleotides read TGTGCCAGCAGGACTAGCGGGGAAGAGACCCAGTACTTC. Looking up the rest from reference TRBV5-4 and TRBJ2-5 gives the full variable domain: ETGVTQSPTHLIKTRGQQVTLRCSSQSGHNTVSWYQQALGQGPQFIFQYYREEENGRGNFPPRFSGLQFPNYSSELNVNALELDDSALYLCASRTSGEETQYFGPGTRLLVL.